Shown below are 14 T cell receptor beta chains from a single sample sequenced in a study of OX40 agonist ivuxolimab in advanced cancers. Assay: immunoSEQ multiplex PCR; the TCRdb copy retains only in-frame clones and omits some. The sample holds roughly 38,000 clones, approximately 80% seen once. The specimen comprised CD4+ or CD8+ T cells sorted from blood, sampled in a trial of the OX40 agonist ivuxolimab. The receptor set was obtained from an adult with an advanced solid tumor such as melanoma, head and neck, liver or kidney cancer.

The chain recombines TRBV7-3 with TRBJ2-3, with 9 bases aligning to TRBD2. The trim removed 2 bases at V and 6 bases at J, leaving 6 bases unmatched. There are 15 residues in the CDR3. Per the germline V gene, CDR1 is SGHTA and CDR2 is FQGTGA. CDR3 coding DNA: TGTGCCAGCAGCTTAGCCAGCGGGGGGATCGATACGCAGTATTTT. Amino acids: CASSLASGGIDTQYF.

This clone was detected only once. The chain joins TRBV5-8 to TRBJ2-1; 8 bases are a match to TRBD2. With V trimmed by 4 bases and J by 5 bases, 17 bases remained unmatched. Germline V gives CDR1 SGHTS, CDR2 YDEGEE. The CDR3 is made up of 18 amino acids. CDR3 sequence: CASSRLPISGGIHNEQFF. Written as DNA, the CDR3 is TGTGCCAGCAGCCGCCTCCCTATAAGCGGGGGTATCCACAATGAGCAGTTCTTC. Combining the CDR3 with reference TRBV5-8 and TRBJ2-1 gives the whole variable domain EAGVTQSPTHLIKTRGQQATLRCSPISGHTSVYWYQQALGLGLQFLLWYDEGEERNRGNFPPRFSGRQFPNYSSELNVNALELEDSALYLCASSRLPISGGIHNEQFFGPGTRLTVL.

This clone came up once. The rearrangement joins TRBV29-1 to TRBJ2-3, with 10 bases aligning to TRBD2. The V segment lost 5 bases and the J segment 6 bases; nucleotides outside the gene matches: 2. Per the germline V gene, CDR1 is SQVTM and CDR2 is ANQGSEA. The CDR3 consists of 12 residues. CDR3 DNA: TGCAGCGTTACTAGCGGGGCTGATACGCAGTATTTT. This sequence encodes CSVTSGADTQYF.

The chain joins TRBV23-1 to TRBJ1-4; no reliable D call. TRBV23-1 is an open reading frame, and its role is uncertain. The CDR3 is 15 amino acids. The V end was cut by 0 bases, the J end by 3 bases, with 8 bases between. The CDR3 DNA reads TGCGCCAGCAGTCAATCGCGGCAAGCTAATGAAAAACTGTTTTTT. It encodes CASSQSRQANEKLFF.

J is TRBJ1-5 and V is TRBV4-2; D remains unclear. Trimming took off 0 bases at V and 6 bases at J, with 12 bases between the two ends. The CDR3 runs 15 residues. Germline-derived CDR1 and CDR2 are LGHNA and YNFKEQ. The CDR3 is CASSQESGRGQPQHF. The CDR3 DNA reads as TGTGCCAGCAGCCAAGAGTCCGGGCGGGGTCAGCCCCAGCATTTT.

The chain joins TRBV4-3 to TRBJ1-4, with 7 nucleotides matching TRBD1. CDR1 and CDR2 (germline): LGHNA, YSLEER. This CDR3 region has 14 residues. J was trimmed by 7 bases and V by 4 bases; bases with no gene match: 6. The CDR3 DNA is TGCGCCAGCAGCCCCCCAGGGGGGAGTGAAAAACTGTTTTTT. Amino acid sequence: CASSPPGGSEKLFF.

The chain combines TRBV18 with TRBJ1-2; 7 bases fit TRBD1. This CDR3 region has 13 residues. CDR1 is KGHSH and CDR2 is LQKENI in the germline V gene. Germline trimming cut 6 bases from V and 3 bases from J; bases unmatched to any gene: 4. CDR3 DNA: TGTGCCAGCTCCCCCGGACAGGACTATGGCTACACCTTC. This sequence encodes CASSPGQDYGYTF.

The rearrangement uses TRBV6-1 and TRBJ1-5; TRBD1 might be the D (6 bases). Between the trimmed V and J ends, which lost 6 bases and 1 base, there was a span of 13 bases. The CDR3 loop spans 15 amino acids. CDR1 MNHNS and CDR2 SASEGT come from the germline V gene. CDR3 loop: CASSGQGWSNQPQHF. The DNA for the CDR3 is TGTGCCAGCAGCGGCCAGGGGTGGAGCAATCAGCCCCAGCATTTT.

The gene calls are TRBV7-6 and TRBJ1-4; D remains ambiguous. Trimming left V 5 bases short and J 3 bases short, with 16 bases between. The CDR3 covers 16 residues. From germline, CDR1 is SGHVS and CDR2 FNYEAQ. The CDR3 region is CASSLRPIPANEKLFF. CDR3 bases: TGTGCCAGCAGCCTGAGACCGATCCCCGCTAATGAAAAACTGTTTTTT.

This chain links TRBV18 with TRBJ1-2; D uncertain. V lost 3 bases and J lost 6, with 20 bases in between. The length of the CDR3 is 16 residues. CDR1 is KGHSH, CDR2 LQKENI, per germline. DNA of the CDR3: TGTGCCAGCTCACCTGCACTAGGACTCATCTCCGATGGCTACACCTTC. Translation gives CASSPALGLISDGYTF.

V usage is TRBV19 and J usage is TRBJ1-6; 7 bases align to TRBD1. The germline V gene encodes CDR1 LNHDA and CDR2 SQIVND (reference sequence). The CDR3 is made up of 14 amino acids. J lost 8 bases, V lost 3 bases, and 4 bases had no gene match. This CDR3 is CASSILGGDSPLHF. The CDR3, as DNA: TGTGCCAGTAGTATCCTAGGGGGCGATTCACCCCTCCACTTT.

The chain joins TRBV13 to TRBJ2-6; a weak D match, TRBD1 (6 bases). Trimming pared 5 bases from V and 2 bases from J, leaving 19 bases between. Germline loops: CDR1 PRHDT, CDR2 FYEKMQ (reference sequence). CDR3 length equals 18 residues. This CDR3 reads CASSGGRRGLAGANVLTF. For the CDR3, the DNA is TGTGCCAGCAGCGGGGGCCGTAGGGGCCTAGCTGGGGCCAACGTCCTGACTTTC.

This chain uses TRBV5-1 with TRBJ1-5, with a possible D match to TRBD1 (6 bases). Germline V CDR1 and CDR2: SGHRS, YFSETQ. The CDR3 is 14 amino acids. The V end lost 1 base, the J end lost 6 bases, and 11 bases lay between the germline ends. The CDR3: CASSLMGGTQPQHF. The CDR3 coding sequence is TGCGCCAGCAGCTTGATGGGGGGCACTCAGCCCCAGCATTTT.

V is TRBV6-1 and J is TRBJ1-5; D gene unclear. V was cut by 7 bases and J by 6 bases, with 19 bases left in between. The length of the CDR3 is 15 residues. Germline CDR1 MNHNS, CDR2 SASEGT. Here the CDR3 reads CASTAGRWRGQPQHF. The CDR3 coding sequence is TGTGCCAGCACCGCCGGGCGCTGGCGTGGTCAGCCCCAGCATTTT.